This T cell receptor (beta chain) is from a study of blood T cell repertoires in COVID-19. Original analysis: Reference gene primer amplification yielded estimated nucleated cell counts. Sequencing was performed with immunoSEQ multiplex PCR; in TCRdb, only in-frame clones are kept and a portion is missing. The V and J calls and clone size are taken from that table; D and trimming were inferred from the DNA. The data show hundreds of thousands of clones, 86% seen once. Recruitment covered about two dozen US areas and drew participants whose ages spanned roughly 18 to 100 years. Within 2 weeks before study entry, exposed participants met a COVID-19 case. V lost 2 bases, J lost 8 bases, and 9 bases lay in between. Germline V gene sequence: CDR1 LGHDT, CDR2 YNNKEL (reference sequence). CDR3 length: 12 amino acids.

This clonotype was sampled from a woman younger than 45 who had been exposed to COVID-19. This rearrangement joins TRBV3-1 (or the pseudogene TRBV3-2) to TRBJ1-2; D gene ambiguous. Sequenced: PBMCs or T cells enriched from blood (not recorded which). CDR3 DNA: TGTGCCAGCAGCCAAATCGGGGAGGGCTACACCTTC. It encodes CASSQIGEGYTF.